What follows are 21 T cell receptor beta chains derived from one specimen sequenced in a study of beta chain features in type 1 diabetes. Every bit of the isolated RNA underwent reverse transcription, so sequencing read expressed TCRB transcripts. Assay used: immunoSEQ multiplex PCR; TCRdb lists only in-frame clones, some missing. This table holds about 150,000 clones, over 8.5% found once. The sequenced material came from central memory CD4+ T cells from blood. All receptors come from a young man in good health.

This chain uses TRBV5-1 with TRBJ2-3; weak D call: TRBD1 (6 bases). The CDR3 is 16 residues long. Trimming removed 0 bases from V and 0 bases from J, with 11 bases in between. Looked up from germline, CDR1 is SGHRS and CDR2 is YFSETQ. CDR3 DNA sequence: TGCGCCAGCAGCTTGGATTGGGGGCTGAGCACAGATACGCAGTATTTT. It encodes CASSLDWGLSTDTQYF.

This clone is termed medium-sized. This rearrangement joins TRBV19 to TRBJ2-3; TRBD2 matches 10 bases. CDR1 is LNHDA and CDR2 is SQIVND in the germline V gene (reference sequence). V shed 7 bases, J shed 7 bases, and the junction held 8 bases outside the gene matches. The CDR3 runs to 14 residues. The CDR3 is CASTPSGRANTQYF. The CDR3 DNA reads TGTGCCAGTACGCCCAGCGGGAGGGCAAATACGCAGTATTTT.

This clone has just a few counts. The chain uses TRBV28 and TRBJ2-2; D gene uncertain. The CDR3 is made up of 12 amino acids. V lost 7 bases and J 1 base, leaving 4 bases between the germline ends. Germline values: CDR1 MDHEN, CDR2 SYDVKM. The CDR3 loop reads CASIGNTGELFF. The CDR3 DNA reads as TGTGCCAGCATTGGGAACACCGGGGAGCTGTTTTTT.

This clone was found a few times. CDR3 region: CASSLKANYGYTF. CDR3 in DNA: TGTGCCAGCAGCTTAAAAGCTAACTATGGCTACACCTTC. The V call is TRBV5-4, the J call TRBJ1-2; no clear D. The CDR3 contains 13 residues. The V end lost 2 bases, the J end lost 0 bases, and 5 bases lay between the germline ends. Per germline, CDR1 SGHNT and CDR2 YYREEE (reference sequence). The full variable domain, completed using reference TRBV5-4 and TRBJ1-2, is ETGVTQSPTHLIKTRGQQVTLRCSSQSGHNTVSWYQQALGQGPQFIFQYYREEENGRGNFPPRFSGLQFPNYSSELNVNALELDDSALYLCASSLKANYGYTFGSGTRLTVV.

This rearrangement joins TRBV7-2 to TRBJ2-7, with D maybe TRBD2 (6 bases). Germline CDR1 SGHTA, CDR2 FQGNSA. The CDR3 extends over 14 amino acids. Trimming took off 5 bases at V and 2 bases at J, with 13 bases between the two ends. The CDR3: CASSVGRGTYEQYF. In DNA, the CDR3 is TGTGCCAGCAGCGTCGGTCGCGGGACCTACGAGCAGTACTTC.

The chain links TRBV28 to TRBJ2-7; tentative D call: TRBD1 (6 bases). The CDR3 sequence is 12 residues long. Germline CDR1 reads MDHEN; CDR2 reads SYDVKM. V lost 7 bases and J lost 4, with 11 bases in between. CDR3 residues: CASTTGTYEQYF. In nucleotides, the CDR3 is TGTGCCAGCACCACAGGGACGTACGAGCAGTACTTC.

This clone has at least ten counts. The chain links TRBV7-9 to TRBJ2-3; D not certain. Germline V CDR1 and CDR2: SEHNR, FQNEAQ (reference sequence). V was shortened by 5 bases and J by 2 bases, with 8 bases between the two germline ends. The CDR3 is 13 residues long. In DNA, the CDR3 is TGTGCCAGCAGCCTCCACGTCACAGATACGCAGTATTTT. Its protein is CASSLHVTDTQYF.

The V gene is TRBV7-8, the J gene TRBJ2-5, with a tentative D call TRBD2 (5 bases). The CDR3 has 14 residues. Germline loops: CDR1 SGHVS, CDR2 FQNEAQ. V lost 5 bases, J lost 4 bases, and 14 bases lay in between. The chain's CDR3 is CASSPQDRGETQYF. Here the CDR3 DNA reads TGTGCCAGCAGCCCTCAGGACCGGGGAGAGACCCAGTACTTC.

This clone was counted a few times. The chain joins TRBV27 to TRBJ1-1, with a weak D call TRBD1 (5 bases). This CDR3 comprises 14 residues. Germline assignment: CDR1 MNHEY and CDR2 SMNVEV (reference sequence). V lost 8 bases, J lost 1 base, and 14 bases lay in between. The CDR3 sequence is CASRSLQGNTEAFF. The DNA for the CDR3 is TGTGCCAGCCGTTCCCTCCAGGGGAACACTGAAGCTTTCTTT.

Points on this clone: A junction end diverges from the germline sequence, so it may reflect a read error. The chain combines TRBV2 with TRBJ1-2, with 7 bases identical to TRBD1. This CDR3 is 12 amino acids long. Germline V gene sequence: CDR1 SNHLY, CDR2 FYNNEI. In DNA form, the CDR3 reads TGTGCCAGCAGAGAAGACAGGGCTGGCTACACCTTC. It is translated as CASREDRAGYTF.

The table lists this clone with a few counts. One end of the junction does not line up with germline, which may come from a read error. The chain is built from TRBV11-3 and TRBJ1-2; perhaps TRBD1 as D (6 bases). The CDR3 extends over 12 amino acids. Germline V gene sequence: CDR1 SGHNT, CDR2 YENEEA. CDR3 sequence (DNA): TGTGCCAGCAGCTTAGACGCTGGGACACCTAGCTTC. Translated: CASSLDAGTPSF.

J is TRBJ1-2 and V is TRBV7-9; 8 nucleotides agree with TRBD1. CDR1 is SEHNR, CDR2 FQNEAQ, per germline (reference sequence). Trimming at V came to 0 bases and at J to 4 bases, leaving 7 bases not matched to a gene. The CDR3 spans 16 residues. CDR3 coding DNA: TGTGCCAGCAGCTTAGCGGCGGCAGGGGGCGGCTATGGCTACACCTTC. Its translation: CASSLAAAGGGYGYTF.

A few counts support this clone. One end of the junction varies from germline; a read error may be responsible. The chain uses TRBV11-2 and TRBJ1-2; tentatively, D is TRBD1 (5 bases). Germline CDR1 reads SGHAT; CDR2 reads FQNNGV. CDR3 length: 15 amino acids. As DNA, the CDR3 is TGCGCCAGCAGCCAACCCGGGACCGGGAACTATGGCTACACCTTC. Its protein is CASSQPGTGNYGYTF.

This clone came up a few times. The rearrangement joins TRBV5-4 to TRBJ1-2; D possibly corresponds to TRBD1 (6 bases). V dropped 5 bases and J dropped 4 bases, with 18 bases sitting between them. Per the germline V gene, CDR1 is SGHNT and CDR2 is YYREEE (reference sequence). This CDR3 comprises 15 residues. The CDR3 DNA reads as TGTGCCAGCAGGATTGATCCGGGGGCGTTCTATGGCTACACCTTC. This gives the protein CASRIDPGAFYGYTF.

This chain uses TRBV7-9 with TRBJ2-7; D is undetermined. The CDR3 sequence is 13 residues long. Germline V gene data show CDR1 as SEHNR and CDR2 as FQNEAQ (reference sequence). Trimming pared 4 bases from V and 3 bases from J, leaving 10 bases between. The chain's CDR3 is CASSSWVGYEQYF. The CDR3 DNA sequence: TGTGCCAGCAGCTCGTGGGTCGGCTACGAGCAGTACTTC. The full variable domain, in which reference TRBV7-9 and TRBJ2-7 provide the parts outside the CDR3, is DTGVSQNPRHKITKRGQNVTFRCDPISEHNRLYWYRQTLGQGPEFLTYFQNEAQLEKSRLLSDRFSAERPKGSFSTLEIQRTEQGDSAMYLCASSSWVGYEQYFGPGTRLTVT.

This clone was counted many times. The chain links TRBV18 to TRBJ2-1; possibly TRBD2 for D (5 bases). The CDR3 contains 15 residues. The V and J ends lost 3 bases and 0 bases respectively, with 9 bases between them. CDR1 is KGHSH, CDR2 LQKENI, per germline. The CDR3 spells CASSPRRISYNEQFF. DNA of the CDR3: TGTGCCAGCTCACCGCGGAGGATCTCCTACAATGAGCAGTTCTTC.

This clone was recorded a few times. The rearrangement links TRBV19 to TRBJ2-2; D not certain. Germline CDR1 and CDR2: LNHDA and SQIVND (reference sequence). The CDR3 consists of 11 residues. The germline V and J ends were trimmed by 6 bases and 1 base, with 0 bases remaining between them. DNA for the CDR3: TGTGCCAGTAGGAACACCGGGGAGCTGTTTTTT. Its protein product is CASRNTGELFF.

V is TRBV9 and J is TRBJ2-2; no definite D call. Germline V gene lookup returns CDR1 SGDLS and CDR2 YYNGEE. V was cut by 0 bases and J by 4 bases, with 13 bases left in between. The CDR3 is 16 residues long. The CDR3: CASSVDVGSSTGELFF. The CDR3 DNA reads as TGTGCCAGCAGCGTAGACGTAGGGTCTAGCACCGGGGAGCTGTTTTTT.

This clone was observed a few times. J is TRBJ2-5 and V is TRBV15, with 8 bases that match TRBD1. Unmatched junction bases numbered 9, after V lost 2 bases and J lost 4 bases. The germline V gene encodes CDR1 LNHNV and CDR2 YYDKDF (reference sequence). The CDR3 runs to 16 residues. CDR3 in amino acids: CATSRPRQGSGETQYF. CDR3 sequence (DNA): TGTGCCACCAGCAGACCTAGACAGGGGAGTGGAGAGACCCAGTACTTC.

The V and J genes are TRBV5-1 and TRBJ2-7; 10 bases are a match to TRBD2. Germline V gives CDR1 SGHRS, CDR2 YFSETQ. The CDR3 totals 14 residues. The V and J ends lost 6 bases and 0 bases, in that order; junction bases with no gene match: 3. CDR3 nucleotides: TGCGCCAGCAATCTAGCGGGGGACTCCTACGAGCAGTACTTC. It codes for CASNLAGDSYEQYF.

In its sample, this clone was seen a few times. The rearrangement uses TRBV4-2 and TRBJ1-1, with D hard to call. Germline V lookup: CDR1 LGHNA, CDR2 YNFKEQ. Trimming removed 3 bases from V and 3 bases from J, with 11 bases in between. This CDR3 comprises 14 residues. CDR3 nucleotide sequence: TGTGCCAGCAGCCAGTCTGATTGGGACACTGAAGCTTTCTTT. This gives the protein CASSQSDWDTEAFF.